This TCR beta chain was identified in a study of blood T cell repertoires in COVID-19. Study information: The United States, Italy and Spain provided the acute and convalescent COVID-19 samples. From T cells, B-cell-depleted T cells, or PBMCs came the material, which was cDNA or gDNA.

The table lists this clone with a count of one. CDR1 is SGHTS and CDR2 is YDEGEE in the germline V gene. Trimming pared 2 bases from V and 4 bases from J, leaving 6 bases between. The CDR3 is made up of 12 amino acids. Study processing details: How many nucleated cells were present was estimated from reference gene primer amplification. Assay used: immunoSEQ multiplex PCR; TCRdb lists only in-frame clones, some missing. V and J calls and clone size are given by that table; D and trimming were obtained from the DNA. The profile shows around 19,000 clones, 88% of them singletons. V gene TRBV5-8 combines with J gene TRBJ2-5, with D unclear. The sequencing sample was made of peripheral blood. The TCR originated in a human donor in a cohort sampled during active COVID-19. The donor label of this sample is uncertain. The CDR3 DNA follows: TGTGCCAGCAGCTTCACTACAGAGACCCAGTACTTC. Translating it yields CASSFTTETQYF.